Listed below are T cell receptor beta chains from one sample, sequenced in a study of blood T cell repertoires in COVID-19. Libraries were prepared by immunoSEQ multiplex PCR; TCRdb keeps only in-frame clonotypes and omits some of them. The data contain 360,000 or so clones, roughly 90% of them singletons. The sequenced sample consisted of PBMCs or T cells enriched from blood (not recorded which). The receptors were gathered from a woman aged 25 to 39 who had recovered from COVID-19. Each CDR3 is given with its conserved first and last residue. D genes are given only for firm matches. Size values are once, few and many counts, or a class for expanded clones, and some rows have none.

abundance | d_gene | j_gene | v_gene | CDR3aa
. | TRBD1 | TRBJ2-2 | TRBV2 | CASSEYRGNTGELFF
. | TRBD1 | TRBJ1-5 | TRBV19 | CASTVTGYNQPQHF
. | TRBD1 | TRBJ1-5 | TRBV19 | CASVTGGFNQPQHF
. | . | TRBJ1-1 | TRBV6-1 | CASSEPFGRTEAFF
. | . | TRBJ1-5 | TRBV24-1 | CATSDSGSQPQHF
. | TRBD2 | TRBJ2-3 | TRBV13 | CASSLALAGSNF
. | . | TRBJ2-7 | TRBV18 | CASSPGGYEQYF
. | TRBD1 | TRBJ1-4 | TRBV11-3 | CASSPLSAPGQSNEKLFF
few | TRBD1 | TRBJ2-7 | TRBV2 | CASRDRSYEQYF
once | TRBD1 | TRBJ2-7 | TRBV18 | CASSPGQGASYEQYF
. | . | TRBJ2-7 | TRBV20-1 | CSASGRTYEQYF
. | . | TRBJ2-1 | TRBV6-5 | CASRPGSGYNEQFF
. | TRBD1 | TRBJ2-7 | TRBV9 | CASSVSGTEKDEQYF
. | TRBD2 | TRBJ2-1 | TRBV3-1/TRBV3-2 | CASSQQRGLAGGYNEQFF
once | . | TRBJ2-1 | TRBV9 | CASSVDPGWDNEQFF
. | . | TRBJ2-1 | TRBV7-9 | CASSLAYSFYNEQFF
. | . | TRBJ1-2 | TRBV3-1/TRBV3-2 | CASSDKKISGYTF
. | . | TRBJ1-6 | TRBV6-5 | CASSYSAGVNSPLHF
. | . | TRBJ2-1 | TRBV10-3 | CAISGRNYNEQFF
. | TRBD2 | TRBJ2-3 | TRBV2 | CASSARLRASGRASTDTQYF
. | . | TRBJ1-5 | TRBV2 | CASSEFRQPQHF
. | . | TRBJ2-3 | TRBV10-3 | CAISGIIQGSGVDTQYF
. | TRBD1 | TRBJ2-3 | TRBV4-1 | CASSQGRGQGAPDTQYF
. | . | TRBJ2-7 | TRBV11-2 | CASSTLQGSREQYF
once | . | TRBJ1-1 | TRBV18 | CASSTEVTEAFF
. | . | TRBJ2-2 | TRBV6-5 | CASSISVTGELFF
. | . | TRBJ1-2 | TRBV6-5 | CASSPRGEVYGYTF
. | . | TRBJ2-1 | TRBV2 | CASSEDSGTYNEQFF
. | TRBD2 | TRBJ2-3 | TRBV29-1 | CSVERLGSSGSLLDTQYF
. | TRBD1 | TRBJ1-1 | TRBV7-9 | CASSPRTGGNTEAFF
. | . | TRBJ1-2 | TRBV3-1/TRBV3-2 | CASSQDRQTYGYTF
. | . | TRBJ2-7 | TRBV27 | CASSSQVSYEQYF
. | . | TRBJ2-7 | TRBV19 | CASSIASSSYEQYF
. | TRBD1 | TRBJ1-6 | TRBV30 | CAWRDRDNSPLHF
. | TRBD2 | TRBJ2-3 | TRBV29-1 | CSVVLAGESTDTQYF
. | . | TRBJ2-2 | TRBV9 | CASRRPSGTGELFF
. | TRBD1 | TRBJ1-2 | TRBV4-2 | CASSQGDRNYGYTF
. | . | TRBJ2-2 | TRBV28 | CASSLSYGEAGELFF